Each of the 15 T cell receptor beta chains below was sequenced from the same sample in a study of shared clonotypes between healthy human individuals. The repertoire was sequenced with immunoSEQ multiplex PCR; TCRdb's copy has only in-frame clones and lacks some. This table holds 1,100,000 or so clones, about 80% found once. What was sequenced was memory CD4+ T cells from PBMCs. Indicated subset: CD45RA-negative fraction. All receptors derive from a man between 18 and 29 years old in good health. Some clones in this sample may be carry-over from other donors' samples.

This clone occurred a few times. This chain uses TRBV19 with TRBJ2-7, with D perhaps being TRBD1 or TRBD2 (5 bases each). This CDR3 has 14 residues. The V end lost 3 bases, the J end lost 9 bases, and 18 bases lay between the germline ends. Germline values: CDR1 LNHDA, CDR2 SQIVND (reference sequence). The CDR3 DNA reads TGTGCCAGTAGTATGGGAGACAGCCTGATTGCGCAGTACTTC. This sequence encodes CASSMGDSLIAQYF.

This sequence joins TRBV13 and TRBJ1-1, with no clear D. The V gene's germline CDR1 is PRHDT and CDR2 FYEKMQ (reference sequence). Trimming stripped 2 bases from V and 4 bases from J, with 11 bases between. CDR3 size: 14 residues. In DNA form, the CDR3 reads TGTGCCAGCAGCTTATGGGAGTTGAGCACTGAAGCTTTCTTT. It encodes CASSLWELSTEAFF.

This rearrangement joins TRBV2 to TRBJ2-7; the D call may be TRBD1 or TRBD2 (6 bases each). This CDR3 is built from 13 residues. Trimming left V 6 bases short and J 6 bases short, with 15 bases between. From germline, CDR1 is SNHLY and CDR2 FYNNEI. CDR3 nucleotides: TGTGCCAGCAGACACGAGGGGGGAGGCGAGCAGTACTTC. Amino acids: CASRHEGGGEQYF. Full variable domain (rest looked up from reference TRBV2 and TRBJ2-7): EPEVTQTPSHQVTQMGQEVILRCVPISNHLYFYWYRQILGQKVEFLVSFYNNEISEKSEIFDDQFSVERPDGSNFTLKIRSTKLEDSAMYFCASRHEGGGEQYFGPGTRLTVT.

On this clone itself: This same CDR3 is encoded by further DNA sequences in the sample. The chain employs TRBV6-5 and TRBJ1-2, with a possible D match to TRBD1 (6 bases). This CDR3 is 12 amino acids long. Germline lookup yields CDR1 MNHEY and CDR2 SVGAGI. Trimming took 8 bases from V and 8 from J, leaving 15 bases between them. The CDR3 DNA is TGTGCCAGCTCAAACAGGGCTGGAGGCTACACCTTC. Protein product: CASSNRAGGYTF.

This clone was counted a few times. The chain employs TRBV18 and TRBJ1-1; D unclear. The CDR3 is 13 amino acids. Trimming stripped 6 bases from V and 1 base from J, with 9 bases between. Per germline, CDR1 KGHSH and CDR2 LQKENI. This CDR3 is CASSSTWNTEAFF. The CDR3 DNA sequence: TGTGCCAGCTCGTCAACATGGAACACTGAAGCTTTCTTT. Drawing the rest from reference TRBV18 and TRBJ1-1, the complete variable domain is NAGVMQNPRHLVRRRGQEARLRCSPMKGHSHVYWYRQLPEEGLKFMVYLQKENIIDESGMPKERFSAEFPKEGPSILRIQQVVRGDSAAYFCASSSTWNTEAFFGQGTRLTVV.

The CDR3 region is CASSRQGSQPQHF. The CDR3 nucleotides read TGTGCCAGCAGTAGACAGGGGAGTCAGCCCCAGCATTTT. The rearrangement joins TRBV2 to TRBJ1-5; 8 nucleotides match TRBD1. The trim removed 5 bases at V and 6 bases at J, leaving 3 bases unmatched. The CDR3 loop spans 13 amino acids. CDR1 SNHLY and CDR2 FYNNEI come from the germline V gene.

The CDR3 region has the DNA TGTGCCAGCAGGGGGACCCTGGGTGAAAAACTGTTTTTT. It codes for CASRGTLGEKLFF. J is TRBJ1-4 and V is TRBV9, with D maybe TRBD1 (5 bases). Germline-derived CDR1 and CDR2 are SGDLS and YYNGEE. V lost 5 bases and J 7 bases, leaving 12 bases between the germline ends. The CDR3 is made up of 13 amino acids.

The V gene is TRBV27, the J gene TRBJ2-3, with a weak D call TRBD2 (5 bases). Trimming shortened V by 6 bases and J by 9 bases, and 13 bases separated the two germline ends. CDR1 is MNHEY, CDR2 SMNVEV, per germline (reference sequence). The CDR3 loop spans 12 amino acids. For the CDR3, the DNA is TGTGCCAGCAGAAGAAGCGGCGGAACGCAGTATTTT. Protein sequence: CASRRSGGTQYF.

As to this clone: Other DNA sequences in the sample encode the same CDR3. The chain uses TRBV5-1 and TRBJ2-1; TRBD2 matches 10 bases. This CDR3 is built from 15 residues. Germline V gene lookup returns CDR1 SGHRS and CDR2 YFSETQ. V shed 2 bases and J 1 base; nucleotides not matched to a gene: 0. Written as DNA, the CDR3 is TGCGCCAGCAGCTTACTAGCGGGATCCTACAATGAGCAGTTCTTC. Its translation is CASSLLAGSYNEQFF.

This clone showed up just once. The chain recombines TRBV10-3 with TRBJ1-2; D uncertain. V gave up 0 bases and J gave up 2 bases, with 7 bases separating them. The CDR3 consists of 14 residues. The germline CDR1 and CDR2 sequences are ENHRY and SYGVKD. CDR3 coding DNA: TGTGCCATCAGTGAGTCTTTCCAGAACTATGGCTACACCTTC. This codes for CAISESFQNYGYTF.

To note about this clone: This CDR3 is also generated by other DNA sequences in the sample. This chain connects TRBV5-4 to TRBJ2-7; tentative D call: TRBD2 (5 bases). In germline, CDR1 is SGHNT, CDR2 YYREEE (reference sequence). The CDR3 runs to 11 residues. Trimming left V 4 bases short and J 4 bases short, with 6 bases between. This CDR3 is CASSRGYEQYF. The CDR3 nucleotides read TGTGCCAGCAGCCGAGGGTACGAGCAGTACTTC.

This clone was seen once. The chain combines TRBV18 with TRBJ2-7; 10 nucleotides line up with TRBD2. Germline V gene data show CDR1 as KGHSH and CDR2 as LQKENI. There are 15 residues in the CDR3. V gave up 3 bases and J gave up 5 bases; unmatched junction bases: 7. CDR3 residues: CASSPSSGRIDEQYF. The CDR3 DNA is TGTGCCAGCTCACCTAGTAGCGGGAGGATCGACGAGCAGTACTTC.

This clone was detected only once. The chain carries TRBV6-5 and TRBJ1-2, with 7 positions matching TRBD1. Looked up from germline, CDR1 is MNHEY and CDR2 is SVGAGI. Trimming at V came to 4 bases and at J to 8 bases, leaving 7 bases not matched to a gene. This CDR3 contains 13 residues. The CDR3 region is CASSSTGAGGYTF. CDR3 DNA: TGTGCCAGCAGTTCCACAGGGGCGGGAGGCTACACCTTC.

The genes are TRBV19 and TRBJ2-1; D is perhaps TRBD2 (5 bases). The CDR3 is 15 amino acids. Trimming left V 7 bases short and J 0 bases short, with 13 bases between. Germline CDR1 and CDR2: LNHDA and SQIVND (reference sequence). CDR3 in DNA: TGTGCCAGTACCGTAGGACTGAGCTCCTACAATGAGCAGTTCTTC. As protein: CASTVGLSSYNEQFF.

This chain's CDR3 is CASRLGPGPTYEQYF. Written as DNA, the CDR3 is TGTGCCAGCAGATTAGGGCCGGGGCCTACCTACGAGCAGTACTTC. The chain uses TRBV2 and TRBJ2-7; D might be TRBD1 or TRBD2, each matching 5 bases. The germline V and J ends were trimmed by 6 bases and 2 bases, with 17 bases remaining between them. The CDR3 is made up of 15 amino acids. The germline V gene encodes CDR1 SNHLY and CDR2 FYNNEI.